These 17 T cell receptor beta chains came from one sample sequenced in a study of T cell clonotyping in hematopoietic cell transplantation. Libraries were prepared by immunoSEQ multiplex PCR; TCRdb keeps only in-frame clonotypes and omits some of them. The sample includes around 45,000 clones, roughly 80% of them seen just once. Time point meaning: recipient sample about 28 days before transplant, after cytoreduction. The starting material was peripheral blood mononuclear cells, obtained before stem cell transplant. These receptors all stem from a man aged 55 to 70 with myelodysplastic syndrome. Some clones in this sample may be carry-over from other donors' samples.

Only one count was recorded for this clone. The junction differs from germline at one of its ends, possibly a read error. The chain has TRBV7-7 and TRBJ2-5, with 7 bases aligning to TRBD1. Germline lookup yields CDR1 SSHAT and CDR2 FNYEAQ (reference sequence). The CDR3 consists of 13 residues. CDR3 coding DNA: TGTGCTAGCAGCTTAGGCAGGGGGGAGACCCAGTACTTC. As protein: CASSLGRGETQYF. Looking up the rest from reference TRBV7-7 and TRBJ2-5 gives the full variable domain: GAGVSQSPRYKVTKRGQDVTLRCDPISSHATLYWYQQALGQGPEFLTYFNYEAQPDKSGLPSDRFSAERPEGSISTLTIQRTEQRDSAMYRCASSLGRGETQYFGPGTRLLVL.

V gene TRBV5-8 combines with J gene TRBJ2-5; D is uncertain. V lost 3 bases, J lost 1 base, and 13 bases lay in between. There are 15 residues in the CDR3. Germline V CDR1 and CDR2: SGHTS, YDEGEE. The CDR3 bases are TGTGCCAGCAGCTACATCCCGGTGGGCCAAGAGACCCAGTACTTC. It specifies CASSYIPVGQETQYF.

The chain employs TRBV27 and TRBJ1-4; TRBD1 agrees at 7 bases. The V segment lost 3 bases and the J segment 7 bases; nucleotides outside the gene matches: 2. CDR3 length: 13 amino acids. The germline CDR1 and CDR2 sequences are MNHEY and SMNVEV (reference sequence). This CDR3 reads CASSFQGVEKLFF. DNA of the CDR3: TGTGCCAGCAGTTTTCAGGGGGTTGAAAAACTGTTTTTT.

This clone was seen only a few times. The genes are TRBV25-1 and TRBJ1-2, with a weak D call TRBD1 (6 bases). Trimming took off 5 bases at V and 2 bases at J, with 9 bases between the two ends. CDR1 is MGHDK, CDR2 SYGVNS, per germline. The CDR3 is 13 residues long. The DNA for the CDR3 is TGTGCCAGCAGTCTACAGGGAAACTATGGCTACACCTTC. Translated, it gives CASSLQGNYGYTF.

The V call is TRBV7-8, the J call TRBJ1-2, with D tentatively TRBD1 (6 bases). The CDR3 spans 14 residues. V lost 5 bases, J lost 11 bases, and 21 bases lay in between. Germline CDR1 SGHVS, CDR2 FQNEAQ. The CDR3 DNA reads TGTGCCAGCAGCCCCCTTGGGACATTAGGATTTTACACCTTC. This translates into CASSPLGTLGFYTF.

This clone has a handful of counts. The chain employs TRBV19 and TRBJ2-7; D might be TRBD1 or TRBD2, each matching 6 bases. CDR3 length: 13 amino acids. Deletions cut 5 bases from V and 7 bases from J, with 15 bases between. The germline CDR1 and CDR2 sequences are LNHDA and SQIVND (reference sequence). The CDR3 spells CASSDGGTREQYF. CDR3 DNA: TGTGCCAGTAGTGACGGGGGCACTAGGGAGCAGTACTTC.

The rearrangement links TRBV28 to TRBJ2-2; the match to TRBD1 covers 9 bases. CDR1 and CDR2 (germline): MDHEN, SYDVKM. J gave up 6 bases and V 4 bases, and 6 bases lay outside the gene matches. The CDR3 length is 15 residues. CDR3 sequence reads: CASSSSGTGSGELFF. The CDR3 DNA reads TGTGCCAGCAGTTCCTCCGGGACAGGGTCCGGGGAGCTGTTTTTT.

CDR3 in DNA: TGTGCCAGTGCGGACAGGGGGCGATCACCCCTCCACTTT. It yields the protein CASADRGRSPLHF. The chain recombines TRBV19 with TRBJ1-6, with 11 bases fitting TRBD1. Germline assignment: CDR1 LNHDA and CDR2 SQIVND (reference sequence). This CDR3 has 13 residues. V was pared by 8 bases and J by 10 bases, with 4 bases of the junction left unmatched. The full variable domain, its missing parts supplied by reference TRBV19 and TRBJ1-6, is DGGITQSPKYLFRKEGQNVTLSCEQNLNHDAMYWYRQDPGQGLRLIYYSQIVNDFQKGDIAEGYSVSREKKESFPLTVTSAQKNPTAFYLCASADRGRSPLHFGNGTRLTVT.

The chain couples TRBV9 to TRBJ1-1, with 7 bases aligning to TRBD1. V lost 3 bases, J lost 4 bases, and 9 bases stayed unmatched. CDR1 and CDR2 (germline): SGDLS, YYNGEE. The length of the CDR3 is 15 residues. CDR3 bases: TGTGCCAGCAGCGCCGAACAGGGGTGGGGCACTGAAGCTTTCTTT. It yields the protein CASSAEQGWGTEAFF.

This chain uses TRBV27 with TRBJ2-3; D not resolved. CDR1 is MNHEY, CDR2 SMNVEV, per germline (reference sequence). This CDR3 has 15 amino acids. V dropped 5 bases and J dropped 4 bases, with 16 bases sitting between them. As DNA, the CDR3 is TGTGCCAGCAGTCCACCGACCCGGGCCCCAGATACGCAGTATTTT. Its translation is CASSPPTRAPDTQYF.

This clone was detected a few times. The genes are TRBV7-6 and TRBJ1-1; D remains ambiguous. Germline CDR1 is SGHVS and CDR2 is FNYEAQ. V lost 5 bases and J 0 bases, leaving 10 bases between the germline ends. The CDR3 has 14 residues. The CDR3 sequence: CASSPRTVNTEAFF. The CDR3 DNA sequence: TGTGCCAGCAGCCCCCGGACGGTGAACACTGAAGCTTTCTTT.

The chain has TRBV15 and TRBJ1-2, with TRBD1 matching over 12 bases. The CDR3 has 16 residues. In germline, CDR1 is LNHNV, CDR2 YYDKDF (reference sequence). V was pared by 1 base and J by 3 bases, with 3 bases of the junction left unmatched. CDR3 amino acids: CATSRGGQGAYYGYTF. The CDR3 DNA is TGTGCCACCAGCAGAGGGGGACAGGGGGCATACTATGGCTACACCTTC.

This clone was found a few times. V usage is TRBV7-8 and J usage is TRBJ1-2; a weak D match, TRBD1 (6 bases). The V gene lost 4 bases and the J gene lost 8 bases, with 14 bases spanning the gap. CDR3 length equals 13 residues. Germline lookup yields CDR1 SGHVS and CDR2 FQNEAQ. CDR3 DNA: TGTGCCAGCAGCTCACGACAGGCCGGCGGCTACACCTTC. It is translated as CASSSRQAGGYTF.

The chain carries TRBV11-3 and TRBJ1-6; possible D gene TRBD1, 5 bases. This CDR3 spans 14 amino acids. V lost 1 base and J lost 10, with 11 bases in between. CDR1 is SGHNT and CDR2 is YENEEA in the germline V gene. The CDR3: CASSLGRDESPLHF. Here the CDR3 DNA reads TGTGCCAGCAGCTTAGGCAGGGACGAATCACCCCTCCACTTT.

The J gene is TRBJ1-6, the V gene TRBV7-9, with 8 nucleotides matching TRBD1. The V segment lost 4 bases and the J segment 7 bases; nucleotides outside the gene matches: 9. The CDR3 has 16 residues. The germline V gene has CDR1 SEHNR and CDR2 FQNEAQ (reference sequence). The chain's CDR3 is CASSSWTGSMNSPLHF. For the CDR3, the DNA is TGTGCCAGCAGCTCTTGGACAGGGAGCATGAATTCACCCCTCCACTTT.

The chain has TRBV27 and TRBJ2-7, with TRBD1 matching 7 bases. The germline gives CDR1 MNHEY, CDR2 SMNVEV (reference sequence). The CDR3 extends over 14 amino acids. J lost 2 bases, V lost 6 bases, and 7 bases had no gene match. The DNA of the CDR3 is TGTGCCAGCAGCCCGCTCGGGACAGCCTACGAGCAGTACTTC. This gives the protein CASSPLGTAYEQYF.

This chain joins TRBV6-1 and TRBJ1-6, with unresolved D. V lost 0 bases and J 6 bases, leaving 6 bases between the germline ends. Germline V gives CDR1 MNHNS, CDR2 SASEGT. This CDR3 spans 14 amino acids. CDR3 coding DNA: TGTGCCAGCAGTGAAGCTGGGGTTAATTCACCCCTCCACTTT. As protein: CASSEAGVNSPLHF.